The next 13 T cell receptor beta chains were all read from a single sample in a study of T cells in women clearing cervical HPV infection. Produced via immunoSEQ multiplex PCR; TCRdb's table is partial and in-frame only. Its table lists about 30,000 clones. What was sequenced was blood buffy coat. All receptors come from a woman between 18 and 75 years old with a cervical HPV16 infection that either progressed to CIN3+ or cleared (not recorded which).

Comments on this clone: The read stops 3 residues short of the end of the CDR3; the missing end is completed from the germline J gene. The chain recombines TRBV29-1 with TRBJ2-3, with 9 bases lining up with TRBD1. Germline CDR1 reads SQVTM; CDR2 reads ANQGSEA. CDR3 size: 17 residues. Trimming took 7 bases from V and 0 from J; bases not matched to a gene: 14. CDR3 sequence reads: CSAIRDRVTPSTDTQYF. The part of the CDR3 DNA that was read is TGCAGCGCCATCCGGGACAGGGTTACCCCGAGCACAGATACG.

In regard to this clone: The read halts 3 residues ahead of the CDR3 end, with the missing end drawn from the germline J gene. The chain has TRBV5-8 and TRBJ1-1, with D perhaps matching TRBD1 (6 bases). V lost 10 bases, J lost 4 bases, and 17 bases lay in between. This CDR3 spans 13 amino acids. Germline assignment: CDR1 SGHTS and CDR2 YDEGEE. Here the CDR3 reads CAAGGRTSTEAFF. The CDR3 DNA, read in part, is TGTGCCGCGGGGGGCCGCACGAGCACTGAA.

Concerning this clone itself: Read data end 3 residues before the CDR3 end; the end is taken from the germline J gene. This chain uses TRBV20-1 with TRBJ2-5, with TRBD2 identical over 12 bases. V gave up 6 bases and J gave up 5 bases; unmatched junction bases: 10. Germline CDR1 is DFQATT and CDR2 is SNEGSKA (reference sequence). This CDR3 has 15 amino acids. CDR3 in amino acids: CSAPPSGRAEETQYF. Incomplete CDR3 DNA: TGCAGTGCCCCCCCTAGCGGGAGGGCCGAGGAGACC.

Of note for this clone: Sequencing ends 3 residues short of the CDR3 end; the germline J gene provides the rest. The V call is TRBV29-1, the J call TRBJ2-1; D perhaps matches TRBD2 (5 bases). The length of the CDR3 is 14 residues. Germline CDR1 and CDR2: SQVTM and ANQGSEA. V was shortened by 1 base and J by 0 bases, with 7 bases between the two germline ends. The CDR3: CSVEGLASYNEQFF. Partial CDR3 DNA: TGCAGCGTTGAAGGCCTAGCCTCCTACAATGAG.

In the case of this clone: The read ends 3 residues early relative to the CDR3; the germline J gene fills the gap. The genes are TRBV5-1 and TRBJ1-1; 7 bases line up with TRBD1. CDR1 is SGHRS, CDR2 YFSETQ, per germline. CDR3 size: 14 residues. The J segment lost 3 bases and the V segment lost 0 bases, leaving 2 bases of the junction unmatched. Incomplete CDR3 DNA: TGCGCCAGCAGCTTGGCCAGGGGGGACACTGAA. Translating gives CASSLARGDTE. The full CDR3 reads CASSLARGDTEAFF.

A remark on this clone: The read terminates 3 residues ahead of where the CDR3 ends, so the germline J gene completes it. The rearrangement uses TRBV20-1 and TRBJ2-3; TRBD2 matches at 7 bases. This CDR3 comprises 13 residues. Germline lookup yields CDR1 DFQATT and CDR2 SNEGSKA (reference sequence). The covered CDR3 bases are TGCAGTGCTAGAGAAGGCAGGCGGGAGACG. Its translation is CSAREGRRET. The entire CDR3 sequence reads CSAREGRRETQYF.

The CDR3 sequence is CSATLRVSTDTQYF. The part of the CDR3 DNA that was read is TGCAGTGCAACACTCAGGGTTTCCACAGATACG. This chain connects TRBV20-1 to TRBJ2-3; TRBD1 is a possible D gene (5 bases). The read stops 3 residues short of the end of the CDR3; the missing end is completed from the germline J gene. The CDR3 is 14 residues long. Germline CDR1 DFQATT, CDR2 SNEGSKA (reference sequence). V was cut by 6 bases and J by 2 bases, with 15 bases left in between.

Points on this clone: The CDR3 goes on 3 residues after the read ends, and that part is filled in from the germline J gene. The chain recombines TRBV19 with TRBJ1-2, with D maybe TRBD1 (5 bases). CDR1 and CDR2 from the germline V gene are LNHDA and SQIVND (reference sequence). This CDR3 has 16 residues. The CDR3 region is CASSIRASGAYNDYTF. The part of the CDR3 DNA that was read is TGTGCCAGTAGTATTAGGGCTAGCGGGGCATACAATGAC.

Worth noting for this clone: Sequencing ends 3 residues short of the CDR3 end; the germline J gene provides the rest. Other DNA sequences in the sample encode the same CDR3. This rearrangement joins TRBV2 to TRBJ1-3; 8 nucleotides align to TRBD1. The CDR3 extends over 15 amino acids. After removal of 4 bases from V and 0 bases from J, the junction contained 2 bases not matched to a gene. The germline gives CDR1 SNHLY, CDR2 FYNNEI. CDR3 loop: CASSGQGISGNTIYF. CDR3 bases read: TGTGCCAGCAGTGGACAGGGGATCTCTGGAAACACC.

In the case of this clone: The DNA ends 3 residues before the CDR3 does, and the rest of the CDR3 is filled in from the germline J gene. The V call is TRBV18, the J call TRBJ2-2, with 7 bases identical to TRBD1. This CDR3 comprises 15 residues. V trimming: 2 bases; J trimming: 3 bases; junction bases outside the gene matches: 3. CDR1 is KGHSH and CDR2 is LQKENI in the germline V gene. CDR3 region: CASSPAGGHTGELFF. The CDR3 DNA, read in part, is TGTGCCAGCTCACCAGCAGGGGGTCACACCGGGGAG.

Remarks on this clone: The DNA ends 3 residues before the CDR3 does, and the rest of the CDR3 is filled in from the germline J gene. The chain is built from TRBV20-1 and TRBJ2-7; 7 positions agree with TRBD1. The CDR3 has 13 amino acids. Germline V gene data show CDR1 as DFQATT and CDR2 as SNEGSKA (reference sequence). With 3 bases clipped from V and 2 bases from J, the junction kept 4 bases outside the gene matches. The CDR3 reads CSASKGGPYEQYF. The covered CDR3 bases are TGCAGTGCTAGTAAAGGGGGCCCCTACGAG.

Of note for this clone: The sequenced fragment ends 3 residues before the CDR3 boundary, so the rest is inferred from the germline J gene. V usage is TRBV30 and J usage is TRBJ1-6; 7 nucleotides line up with TRBD1. The CDR3 runs to 13 residues. The germline CDR1 and CDR2 sequences are GTSNPN and SVGIG (reference sequence). V was clipped by 3 bases and J by 5 bases; unmatched bases: 1. CDR3 sequence: CAWRGTDNSPLHF. Incomplete CDR3 DNA: TGTGCCTGGAGAGGGACAGATAATTCACCC.

With regard to this clone: The CDR3 end is not reached by the read, which stops 3 residues before it; the germline J gene fills it in. The J gene is TRBJ2-3, the V gene TRBV14; a possible D gene is TRBD2 (6 bases). Germline V lookup: CDR1 SGHDN, CDR2 FVKESK. The CDR3 sequence is 14 residues long. The CDR3 loop is CASSQGLVPYTQYF. CDR3 DNA (partial): TGTGCCAGCAGCCAAGGACTAGTTCCTTACACG.